Below are 10 T cell receptor beta chains sequenced from a single sample in a study of PD-L1 blockade in urothelial cancer. As to time point: pretreatment peripheral blood. Produced via immunoSEQ multiplex PCR; TCRdb's table is partial and in-frame only. Found here are 75,000 to 95,000 clones, around four fifths of them singletons; the top ten hold approximately 7.1%. The sample in question was PBMCs, obtained around atezolizumab (anti-PD-L1) treatment. The receptors shown here come from a man between 35 and 55 years old with urothelial cancer.

V gene TRBV19 combines with J gene TRBJ2-7; D might be TRBD1 (6 bases). Germline V gives CDR1 LNHDA, CDR2 SQIVND (reference sequence). The CDR3 extends over 16 amino acids. V was clipped by 6 bases and J by 2 bases, with 20 bases between them. CDR3 in amino acids: CASRQFGQLGPYEQYF. DNA for the CDR3: TGTGCCAGTAGGCAATTCGGACAGTTGGGACCCTACGAGCAGTACTTC. The full variable domain, its missing parts supplied by reference TRBV19 and TRBJ2-7, is DGGITQSPKYLFRKEGQNVTLSCEQNLNHDAMYWYRQDPGQGLRLIYYSQIVNDFQKGDIAEGYSVSREKKESFPLTVTSAQKNPTAFYLCASRQFGQLGPYEQYFGPGTRLTVT.

V usage is TRBV19 and J usage is TRBJ2-2; 8 bases map to TRBD1. The length of the CDR3 is 15 residues. V dropped 5 bases and J dropped 1; count of bases not matched to a gene: 3. The germline CDR1 and CDR2 sequences are LNHDA and SQIVND (reference sequence). This CDR3 is CASSDGTGNTGELFF. The CDR3 region has the DNA TGTGCCAGTAGTGACGGGACAGGGAACACCGGGGAGCTGTTTTTT.

This sequence joins TRBV5-1 and TRBJ2-7; the match to TRBD1 covers 7 bases. Germline lookup yields CDR1 SGHRS and CDR2 YFSETQ. The ends lost 0 bases at V and 4 bases at J; junction bases unmatched: 7. The CDR3 has 15 amino acids. CDR3 residues: CASSLGQGGGYEQYF. CDR3 DNA: TGCGCCAGCAGCTTGGGACAGGGTGGGGGTTACGAGCAGTACTTC.

The chain employs TRBV19 and TRBJ2-5; D may be TRBD1 (6 bases). CDR1 and CDR2 (germline): LNHDA, SQIVND (reference sequence). The CDR3 runs to 13 residues. V lost 6 bases, J lost 0 bases, and 8 bases lay in between. The CDR3 here is CASSGQNQETQYF. The DNA for the CDR3 is TGTGCCAGTAGCGGACAGAACCAAGAGACCCAGTACTTC.

The chain recombines TRBV7-9 with TRBJ2-3; D unresolved. Germline V gene sequence: CDR1 SEHNR, CDR2 FQNEAQ (reference sequence). This CDR3 contains 18 residues. Trimming removed 0 bases from V and 5 bases from J, with 21 bases in between. This chain's CDR3 is CASSLALTQTKRLDTQYF. The CDR3 nucleotides are TGTGCCAGCAGCTTAGCGCTTACCCAAACCAAACGACTAGATACGCAGTATTTT.

The chain uses TRBV18 and TRBJ1-5, with D hard to call. V was clipped by 3 bases and J by 5 bases, with 8 bases between them. CDR3 length equals 13 residues. Per germline, CDR1 KGHSH and CDR2 LQKENI. The CDR3 DNA sequence: TGTGCCAGCTCACCGTGGGAGGATCAGCCCCAGCATTTT. It encodes CASSPWEDQPQHF.

This clone was seen a handful of times. This chain's CDR3 is CASSLDRGGRMNTEAFF. CDR3 sequence (DNA): TGTGCCAGCAGCTTGGACAGGGGAGGAAGAATGAACACTGAAGCTTTCTTT. The chain is built from TRBV5-6 and TRBJ1-1, with TRBD1 matching 7 bases. The CDR3 contains 17 residues. J gave up 0 bases and V 0 bases, and 8 bases lay outside the gene matches. CDR1 is SGHDT and CDR2 is YYEEEE in the germline V gene. Complete variable domain (other parts from reference TRBV5-6 and TRBJ1-1): DAGVTQSPTHLIKTRGQQVTLRCSPKSGHDTVSWYQQALGQGPQFIFQYYEEEERQRGNFPDRFSGHQFPNYSSELNVNALLLGDSALYLCASSLDRGGRMNTEAFFGQGTRLTVV.

CDR3 residues: CASSPLERESNEQFF. In DNA, the CDR3 is TGCGCCAGCAGCCCGCTAGAGCGGGAGAGCAATGAGCAGTTCTTC. The chain uses TRBV5-1 and TRBJ2-1; 8 bases fit TRBD2. This CDR3 contains 15 residues. The V gene end was trimmed by 4 bases and the J gene end by 6 bases; junction bases not matched to a gene: 9. CDR1 and CDR2 (germline): SGHRS, YFSETQ.

The V and J genes are TRBV6-5 and TRBJ2-1, with a possible D match to TRBD2 (6 bases). Trimming cost V 1 base and J 9 bases, with 10 bases left between them. This CDR3 region has 13 residues. Germline V gene sequence: CDR1 MNHEY, CDR2 SVGAGI. The CDR3 DNA reads as TGTGCCAGCAGTTACTATCAGGGAGGTGAGCAGTTCTTC. Protein product: CASSYYQGGEQFF.

V usage is TRBV28 and J usage is TRBJ1-1; a weak D match, TRBD1 (6 bases). Germline V CDR1 and CDR2: MDHEN, SYDVKM. This CDR3 spans 14 amino acids. V was pared by 4 bases and J by 4 bases, with 13 bases between. The CDR3 sequence is CASSWHRASTEAFF. CDR3 sequence (DNA): TGTGCCAGCAGTTGGCACAGGGCCAGCACTGAAGCTTTCTTT. The whole variable domain, filled in from reference TRBV28 and TRBJ1-1, reads DVKVTQSSRYLVKRTGEKVFLECVQDMDHENMFWYRQDPGLGLRLIYFSYDVKMKEKGDIPEGYSVSREKKERFSLILESASTNQTSMYLCASSWHRASTEAFFGQGTRLTVV.